A selection of T cell receptor beta chains follows, all from one sample in a study of T cells in localized non-small cell lung cancer. Here immunoSEQ multiplex PCR was the method, and the copy in TCRdb shows in-frame clones only, minus some. The profile covers tens of thousands of clones, with 70% to 85% appearing a single time and around 1.3% taken by the ten largest. The sample in question was peripheral blood, obtained before any cancer treatment. The receptors were gathered from a female donor over 55 with stage I lung adenocarcinoma. The CDR3 runs from the conserved cysteine through the conserved F or W. Fields, in order: CDR3 DNA, CDR3 protein, clone size, V gene, J gene, D gene. D genes are given only for firm matches. Not all rows give a size; the values are once, few, many and, for expanded clones, a class.

TGTGCCAGCTCACCCCACAGGGGGGAGACCCAGTACTTC	CASSPHRGETQYF	NA	TRBV18	TRBJ2-5	TRBD1
TGTGCCTGGAGCCCGACTAGCGGGGGGGTCTCCTACAATGAGCAGTTCTTC	CAWSPTSGGVSYNEQFF	NA	TRBV30	TRBJ2-1	TRBD2
TGTGCCAGCAGCCAATCGCGCGGGAACGGAGCTTTCTTT	CASSQSRGNGAFF	NA	TRBV16	TRBJ1-1	NA
TGTGCCAGCAGTGACAGGGGAGGGGCAGATACGCAGTATTTT	CASSDRGGADTQYF	NA	TRBV2	TRBJ2-3	NA
TGCGCCAGCAGCCCGAGGTTTCAGGACAACTCCTACAATGAGCAGTTCTTC	CASSPRFQDNSYNEQFF	NA	TRBV5-1	TRBJ2-1	NA
TGTGCCAGCAGCTTAGGGGGAGGGCGCGGCTACGAGCAGTACTTC	CASSLGGGRGYEQYF	NA	TRBV7-8	TRBJ2-7	TRBD2
TGTGCCAGCAGTAAAAAACAGGGGACGGATCAGCCCCAGCATTTT	CASSKKQGTDQPQHF	NA	TRBV6-5	TRBJ1-5	TRBD1
TGTGCCTCCGGGGGGCCAAGGGGGGAGACCCAGTACTTC	CASGGPRGETQYF	few	TRBV10-3	TRBJ2-5	NA
TGCAGCGTAGCACAAGAGACCCAGTACTTC	CSVAQETQYF	NA	TRBV29-1	TRBJ2-5	NA
TGTGCCGGGGTGGTATATAATTCACCCCTCCACTTT	CAGVVYNSPLHF	NA	TRBV21-1	TRBJ1-6	NA
TGTGCCAGCAGTGAGGCGGGTAGCACAGATACGCAGTATTTT	CASSEAGSTDTQYF	NA	TRBV6-1	TRBJ2-3	NA
TGTGCCAGCAGCGGATCAAGCGGGAGTATGTCCGGGGAGCTGTTTTTT	CASSGSSGSMSGELFF	NA	TRBV9	TRBJ2-2	TRBD2
TGCGCCAGCAGCGCGGGGGGGCATAGCAATCAGCCCCAGCATTTT	CASSAGGHSNQPQHF	once	TRBV5-1	TRBJ1-5	NA
TGTGCCAGCAGCCAACCTAGCGGGGCCTACGAGCAGTACTTC	CASSQPSGAYEQYF	few	TRBV4-2	TRBJ2-7	TRBD2
TGTGCCAGCAACGGGGGGTTTGATGAGCAGTTCTTC	CASNGGFDEQFF	NA	TRBV11-2	TRBJ2-1	TRBD2
TGTGCCACCAGCAGGACAGGGATGGGGCAGTACTTC	CATSRTGMGQYF	once	TRBV15	TRBJ2-7	TRBD1
TGTGCCAGCAGTTTAACTAAGGGACTAGCGGGAGTCACCGGGGAGCTGTTTTTT	CASSLTKGLAGVTGELFF	NA	TRBV27	TRBJ2-2	TRBD2
TGTGCCAGCAGTTTCTACAGGGTAAGACCCACTGAAGCTTTCTTT	CASSFYRVRPTEAFF	NA	TRBV6-5	TRBJ1-1	NA
TGTGCCAGCACTAGACTAGCGGGGGGACCCACCCGGGAGACCCAGTACTTC	CASTRLAGGPTRETQYF	NA	TRBV11-3	TRBJ2-5	TRBD2
TGTGCCAGCAGTTTAAGGTCCGGGGGGGGCTCTGGAAACACCATATATTTT	CASSLRSGGGSGNTIYF	NA	TRBV28	TRBJ1-3	NA
TGTGCCAGCAGTTACGGACAAGAGATTAACACTGAAGCTTTCTTT	CASSYGQEINTEAFF	NA	TRBV6-6	TRBJ1-1	NA
TGTGCCAGCAGCTTAGTGGGGTGGCTAGCGGGGGATACGCAGTATTTT	CASSLVGWLAGDTQYF	NA	TRBV7-2	TRBJ2-3	TRBD2
TGTGCCAATACGGGACAGGTCGCGGGGATAGCCCCGATCACCGGGGAGCTGTTTTTT	CANTGQVAGIAPITGELFF	NA	TRBV19	TRBJ2-2	TRBD1
TGTGCCAGCAGCTTACCCTCTGTGCATGAAGCTTTCTTT	CASSLPSVHEAFF	once	TRBV7-2	TRBJ1-1	NA
TGTGCCAGTAGGGAAGGACAGGTGAACACTGAAGCTTTCTTT	CASREGQVNTEAFF	NA	TRBV19	TRBJ1-1	TRBD1
TGCGCCAGCAGAGCGGGTGGGTCCGGGGAGCTGTTTTTT	CASRAGGSGELFF	NA	TRBV5-1	TRBJ2-2	NA
TGCGCCAGCAGCCCAACCTCCTGGACTAGCGGGAGATGGGACAATGAGCAGTTCTTC	CASSPTSWTSGRWDNEQFF	NA	TRBV4-1	TRBJ2-1	TRBD2
TGTGCCAGTAGTACGAGAGCAGGGTGGGCCTACAATGAGCAGTTCTTC	CASSTRAGWAYNEQFF	NA	TRBV19	TRBJ2-1	NA
TGCAGTGCAGATGACAGGGCTGGCTACACCTTC	CSADDRAGYTF	NA	TRBV20-1	TRBJ1-2	TRBD1
TGTGCCAGCAGCTTAGACAACCAAGAGACCCAGTACTTC	CASSLDNQETQYF	NA	TRBV7-3	TRBJ2-5	NA
TGTGCCAGCAGCCACGGTCAGGGGCAAGAGACCCAGTACTTC	CASSHGQGQETQYF	NA	TRBV13	TRBJ2-5	NA
TGTGCCACCAGCATACAGGGGGCCACCGGGGAGCTGTTTTTT	CATSIQGATGELFF	NA	TRBV27	TRBJ2-2	TRBD1
TGTGCCAGCAGCTTAGGGGGGAGCACAGATACGCAGTATTTT	CASSLGGSTDTQYF	NA	TRBV11-1	TRBJ2-3	NA
TGTGCCAGCAGCTTCGGTGGACAGGCGAACACCGGGGAGCTGTTTTTT	CASSFGGQANTGELFF	NA	TRBV7-8	TRBJ2-2	TRBD1
TGTGCCAGCAGCGCCTCTGTCGGGGCAGATACGCAGTATTTT	CASSASVGADTQYF	NA	TRBV9	TRBJ2-3	NA
TGTGCTAGTGGTTTAAACGATCTCACAGATACGCAGTATTTT	CASGLNDLTDTQYF	once	TRBV12-5	TRBJ2-3	NA
TGTGCCAGCACCCCCCTCGGGAGCCCTCTCGAGACCCAGTACTTC	CASTPLGSPLETQYF	NA	TRBV2	TRBJ2-5	NA
TGTGCCAGCTCACCCCGCGGAGGCTCCTACGAGCAGTACTTC	CASSPRGGSYEQYF	NA	TRBV18	TRBJ2-7	NA
TGTGCCAGCAGCGGGACAGGGGGTTATGGCTACACCTTC	CASSGTGGYGYTF	few	TRBV5-4	TRBJ1-2	TRBD1
TGTGCCAGCAGCTTACGACCGGGACAGGGAGGTGCGCAGTACTTC	CASSLRPGQGGAQYF	NA	TRBV7-9	TRBJ2-7	TRBD1
TGTGCCAGCAGCCCCGCAGGGGGCGGTAAACGCGAGCAGTACTTC	CASSPAGGGKREQYF	NA	TRBV7-6	TRBJ2-7	TRBD1
TGCGCCAGCAGCAACGCACTAGAATCCGGGGAGACCCAGTACTTC	CASSNALESGETQYF	NA	TRBV5-1	TRBJ2-5	NA
TGCGCCAGCACACCCCTCGGACGGTCACAAGAGGGGACCCAGTACTTC	CASTPLGRSQEGTQYF	NA	TRBV5-1	TRBJ2-5	NA
TGTGCCAGCAGCAAGGACGGGGCGGGAGATTCACCCCTCCACTTT	CASSKDGAGDSPLHF	NA	TRBV7-2	TRBJ1-6	NA